These 32 T cell receptor beta chains were all obtained from the same sample, sequenced in a study of shared clonotypes between healthy human individuals. Naive CD8 isolation took CD45RO-negative cells positively selected for CCR7 and excluded terminally differentiated effector memory CD45RA+ cells. Assay: immunoSEQ multiplex PCR; the TCRdb copy retains only in-frame clones and omits some. The sample includes some 2,100,000 clones, 90% to 95% of them seen just once. Material for sequencing was naive CD8+ T cells from PBMCs. These receptors came from a man aged 18 to 30 in good health. Some clones in this sample may be carry-over from other donors' samples.

The chain has TRBV5-4 and TRBJ1-6; tentatively, D is TRBD1 (6 bases). V lost 0 bases and J lost 5, with 9 bases in between. The CDR3 runs to 15 residues. Germline assignment: CDR1 SGHNT and CDR2 YYREEE (reference sequence). The CDR3 protein is CASSLAGQHNSPLHF. The CDR3 DNA reads as TGTGCCAGCAGCTTGGCCGGACAGCATAATTCACCCCTCCACTTT.

This clone has only a few counts. The same CDR3 also results from other DNA sequences found in this sample. The chain recombines TRBV19 with TRBJ1-1, with 7 bases lining up with TRBD1. The CDR3 runs to 14 residues. Looked up from germline, CDR1 is LNHDA and CDR2 is SQIVND (reference sequence). V lost 4 bases to trimming and J lost 2 bases; unmatched junction nucleotides: 4. As DNA, the CDR3 is TGTGCCAGTAGTAACAGGGGAGGAAACACTGAAGCTTTCTTT. As protein: CASSNRGGNTEAFF.

The CDR3 DNA sequence: TGCGCCAGCAGCTTGGGAGGGACAGGCATCCACAGTGAGCAGTTCTTC. This codes for CASSLGGTGIHSEQFF. V and J are TRBV5-1 and TRBJ2-1; TRBD1 matches at 8 bases. Germline CDR1 and CDR2: SGHRS and YFSETQ. J lost 9 bases, V lost 0 bases, and 11 bases had no gene match. CDR3 size: 16 residues.

This clone was picked up one time. The chain has TRBV2 and TRBJ2-1, with 11 bases matching TRBD2. Germline CDR1 is SNHLY and CDR2 is FYNNEI. This CDR3 comprises 15 residues. V shed 3 bases and J 9 bases; nucleotides not matched to a gene: 7. CDR3 in amino acids: CASSEWLAGGTEQFF. The CDR3 DNA reads as TGTGCCAGCAGTGAGTGGCTAGCGGGAGGTACTGAGCAGTTCTTC. The whole variable domain, remainder taken from reference TRBV2 and TRBJ2-1, is EPEVTQTPSHQVTQMGQEVILRCVPISNHLYFYWYRQILGQKVEFLVSFYNNEISEKSEIFDDQFSVERPDGSNFTLKIRSTKLEDSAMYFCASSEWLAGGTEQFFGPGTRLTVL.

Comment on this clone: An end of the junction differs from the germline gene, which may be a read error. This chain uses TRBV14 with TRBJ2-2; D is tentatively TRBD1 or TRBD2 (5 bases each). CDR3 length: 15 residues. CDR1 and CDR2 from the germline V gene are SGHDN and FVKESK. The CDR3 DNA is TGTGCCAGCAGGTCGACAGAGAAGAACACCGGGGAGCTGCTTTTT. It translates to CASRSTEKNTGELLF. Drawing the rest from reference TRBV14 and TRBJ2-2, the complete variable domain is EAGVTQFPSHSVIEKGQTVTLRCDPISGHDNLYWYRRVMGKEIKFLLHFVKESKQDESGMPNNRFLAERTGGTYSTLKVQPAELEDSGVYFCASRSTEKNTGELLFGEGSRLTVL.

The CDR3, as DNA: TGTGCCAGCAGTCCCCAACGGTTCAGCTATGGCTACACCTTC. Its translation: CASSPQRFSYGYTF. The chain links TRBV6-5 to TRBJ1-2; D remains ambiguous. The CDR3 has 14 residues. V was shortened by 5 bases and J by 4 bases, with 14 bases between the two germline ends. The V gene's germline CDR1 is MNHEY and CDR2 SVGAGI.

As DNA, the CDR3 is TGCGCCAGCAGCCTCACGGAACTGTGGGATGAGCAGTTCTTC. Its protein is CASSLTELWDEQFF. The chain has TRBV4-1 and TRBJ2-1; D call uncertain. The CDR3 sequence is 14 residues long. V dropped 4 bases and J dropped 8 bases, with 15 bases sitting between them. The germline gives CDR1 MGHRA, CDR2 YSYEKL.

In its sample, this clone was seen once. This chain connects TRBV4-3 to TRBJ2-7, with 9 bases aligning to TRBD2. The CDR3 is 16 residues long. Germline loops: CDR1 LGHNA, CDR2 YSLEER. The V and J ends lost 0 bases and 1 base, in that order; junction bases with no gene match: 4. CDR3 loop: CASSQDTSGRSYEQYF. CDR3 nucleotide sequence: TGCGCCAGCAGCCAAGATACGAGCGGGAGGTCCTACGAGCAGTACTTC.

The chain joins TRBV10-3 to TRBJ2-7; no clear D. Trimming pared 4 bases from V and 5 bases from J, leaving 9 bases between. This CDR3 comprises 12 residues. Germline-derived CDR1 and CDR2 are ENHRY and SYGVKD. The CDR3 DNA is TGTGCCATCAGTGTAAGCACCCACGAGCAGTACTTC. It is translated as CAISVSTHEQYF.

Only one count was recorded for this clone. This chain links TRBV27 with TRBJ2-7; the match to TRBD1 covers 8 bases. Per germline, CDR1 MNHEY and CDR2 SMNVEV (reference sequence). The CDR3 is made up of 15 amino acids. With V trimmed by 3 bases and J by 3 bases, 7 bases remained unmatched. In nucleotides, the CDR3 is TGTGCCAGCAGTTTCAGGACAGGGCCCGACTACGAGCAGTACTTC. Translating it yields CASSFRTGPDYEQYF.

The chain is built from TRBV11-2 and TRBJ2-5; 9 nucleotides align to TRBD1. Germline V gene sequence: CDR1 SGHAT, CDR2 FQNNGV. The length of the CDR3 is 15 residues. Unmatched junction bases numbered 8, after V lost 4 bases and J lost 5 bases. In DNA form, the CDR3 reads TGTGCCAGCAGCTACTACAGGGGGCAGGGGGAGACCCAGTACTTC. As protein: CASSYYRGQGETQYF.

The chain employs TRBV13 and TRBJ2-6, with D possibly being TRBD2 (5 bases). The CDR3 has 15 residues. Germline values: CDR1 PRHDT, CDR2 FYEKMQ (reference sequence). V dropped 2 bases and J dropped 3 bases, with 8 bases sitting between them. CDR3 residues: CASSLMGSGANVLTF. CDR3 nucleotide sequence: TGTGCCAGCAGCTTAATGGGGAGTGGGGCCAACGTCCTGACTTTC. The complete variable domain, with remaining parts taken from reference TRBV13 and TRBJ2-6, reads AAGVIQSPRHLIKEKRETATLKCYPIPRHDTVYWYQQGPGQDPQFLISFYEKMQSDKGSIPDRFSAQQFSDYHSELNMSSLELGDSALYFCASSLMGSGANVLTFGAGSRLTVL.

The V and J genes are TRBV6-5 and TRBJ2-7; TRBD1 matches at 8 bases. The germline V gene encodes CDR1 MNHEY and CDR2 SVGAGI. This CDR3 is 16 amino acids long. J lost 0 bases, V lost 2 bases, and 6 bases had no gene match. The CDR3 nucleotides are TGTGCCAGCAGTTACGCGCCGACAGGGGTCTCCTACGAGCAGTACTTC. The encoded protein is CASSYAPTGVSYEQYF.

The CDR3 DNA reads as TGTGCCAGCAGTGAACCCCTATCAGCGTCTGGAAACACCATATATTTT. Translated: CASSEPLSASGNTIYF. The V call is TRBV25-1, the J call TRBJ1-3; D remains unclear. The V gene lost 2 bases and the J gene lost 1 base, with 12 bases spanning the gap. Germline CDR1 and CDR2: MGHDK and SYGVNS. The CDR3 covers 16 residues.

The chain carries TRBV5-8 and TRBJ2-2; tentatively, D is TRBD2 (5 bases). Trimming removed 3 bases from V and 4 bases from J, with 16 bases in between. CDR1 is SGHTS and CDR2 is YDEGEE in the germline V gene. CDR3 length: 16 amino acids. CDR3 loop: CASSCGPRCFTGELFF. CDR3 coding DNA: TGTGCCAGCAGCTGCGGGCCCAGGTGTTTCACCGGGGAGCTGTTTTTT.

About this clone: Other DNA sequences in the same sample also yield this CDR3. CDR3 sequence: CASSQDRAGFLYGYTF. The CDR3 nucleotides read TGCGCCAGCAGCCAAGATCGAGCAGGATTTCTCTATGGCTACACCTTC. The chain combines TRBV4-3 with TRBJ1-2; D unresolved. The CDR3 runs 16 residues. Germline CDR1 LGHNA, CDR2 YSLEER. The V end lost 0 bases, the J end lost 4 bases, and 15 bases lay between the germline ends.

This clone came up once. The chain joins TRBV27 to TRBJ1-1; possible D gene TRBD1, 5 bases. Germline CDR1 MNHEY, CDR2 SMNVEV (reference sequence). The V gene lost 5 bases and the J gene lost 1 base, with 17 bases spanning the gap. This CDR3 is 16 amino acids long. The CDR3 sequence is CASSKGKDGGNTEAFF. The CDR3, as DNA: TGTGCCAGCAGTAAGGGCAAGGACGGGGGGAACACTGAAGCTTTCTTT.

This chain uses TRBV9 with TRBJ1-2; D gene ambiguous. Per germline, CDR1 SGDLS and CDR2 YYNGEE. V was clipped by 2 bases and J by 8 bases, with 16 bases between them. The CDR3 runs to 14 residues. DNA of the CDR3: TGTGCCAGCAGCGTTCGCGAAGAGGAGCCGGGCTACACCTTC. Amino acids: CASSVREEEPGYTF. Full variable domain (outside the CDR3, taken from reference TRBV9 and TRBJ1-2): DSGVTQTPKHLITATGQRVTLRCSPRSGDLSVYWYQQSLDQGLQFLIQYYNGEERAKGNILERFSAQQFPDLHSELNLSSLELGDSALYFCASSVREEEPGYTFGSGTRLTVV.

As regards this clone: Other DNA sequences in this sample translate to the same CDR3. The chain has TRBV19 and TRBJ1-2; no clear D. CDR1 and CDR2 (germline): LNHDA, SQIVND (reference sequence). V lost 6 bases to trimming and J lost 2 bases, with 7 bases between them. The CDR3 spans 12 residues. CDR3 amino acids: CASRDGNYGYTF. The CDR3 coding sequence is TGTGCCAGTAGGGACGGAAACTATGGCTACACCTTC.

The chain uses TRBV7-2 and TRBJ2-7; 7 nucleotides line up with TRBD1. The CDR3 has 16 amino acids. Germline CDR1 SGHTA, CDR2 FQGNSA. The V segment lost 5 bases and the J segment 0 bases; nucleotides outside the gene matches: 10. CDR3 bases: TGTGCCAGCAGCACCGGGGCCAGGGGGAGCTCCTACGAGCAGTACTTC. This translates into CASSTGARGSSYEQYF. The full variable domain, rest sourced from reference TRBV7-2 and TRBJ2-7, is GAGVSQSPSNKVTEKGKDVELRCDPISGHTALYWYRQSLGQGLEFLIYFQGNSAPDKSGLPSDRFSAERTGGSVSTLTIQRTQQEDSAVYLCASSTGARGSSYEQYFGPGTRLTVT.

This chain connects TRBV12-1 to TRBJ2-7; the table calls TRBD1, which could not be checked here. TRBV12-1 is termed a pseudogene. CDR3 length equals 15 residues. In DNA, the CDR3 is TGTGCCAGCAGCCACGGCACAGCCCCTATCTACGAGCAGTACTTC. Translation gives CASSHGTAPIYEQYF.

The chain couples TRBV15 to TRBJ2-5, with TRBD2 identical over 8 bases. Germline V gene lookup returns CDR1 LNHNV and CDR2 YYDKDF (reference sequence). The J segment lost 1 base and the V segment lost 3 bases, leaving 10 bases of the junction unmatched. The CDR3 spans 17 residues. The CDR3 DNA is TGTGCCACCAGCAGTAGTAGCGGGGAGGGCCTCCAAGAGACCCAGTACTTC. Protein: CATSSSSGEGLQETQYF.

The V call is TRBV4-2, the J call TRBJ2-1; D may be TRBD1 or TRBD2 (6 bases each). The CDR3 length is 17 residues. Trimming removed 5 bases from V and 0 bases from J, with 17 bases in between. CDR1 and CDR2 (germline): LGHNA, YNFKEQ. CDR3 nucleotides: TGTGCCAGCAGCGACAAGGGGGACGGGAGCTCCTACAATGAGCAGTTCTTC. Translating gives CASSDKGDGSSYNEQFF.

The chain is built from TRBV14 and TRBJ2-1, with no clear D. The ends were cut back, 4 bases at V and 2 bases at J, with 6 bases in the middle. In germline, CDR1 is SGHDN, CDR2 FVKESK. CDR3 length equals 13 residues. CDR3 sequence: CASSRRTYNEQFF. DNA of the CDR3: TGTGCCAGCAGCCGCCGGACCTACAATGAGCAGTTCTTC.

The chain is built from TRBV7-6 and TRBJ2-2, with D perhaps TRBD2 (5 bases). V was shortened by 4 bases and J by 5 bases, with 8 bases between the two germline ends. Germline V gives CDR1 SGHVS, CDR2 FNYEAQ. The length of the CDR3 is 13 residues. CDR3 DNA sequence: TGTGCCAGCAGCTACACTAGAACCGGGGAGCTGTTTTTT. It codes for CASSYTRTGELFF.

The chain joins TRBV4-3 to TRBJ2-7, with D possibly TRBD2 on 6 matching bases. Germline values: CDR1 LGHNA, CDR2 YSLEER. The V and J ends lost 0 bases and 4 bases respectively, with 16 bases between them. The length of the CDR3 is 16 residues. The CDR3 protein is CASSQDAEGDSYEQYF. DNA for the CDR3: TGCGCCAGCAGCCAAGATGCGGAAGGGGACTCATACGAGCAGTACTTC.

This chain uses TRBV5-4 with TRBJ1-1; D is perhaps TRBD1 (6 bases). In germline, CDR1 is SGHNT, CDR2 YYREEE (reference sequence). The CDR3 has 13 residues. V lost 2 bases and J lost 6, with 11 bases in between. In nucleotides, the CDR3 is TGTGCCAGCAGCTTAGGACAGACCCCTGAAGCTTTCTTT. Translated: CASSLGQTPEAFF.

CDR3 amino acids: CASSPDGSIASHQYF. The CDR3 DNA reads as TGTGCCAGCAGCCCCGATGGATCAATCGCATCTCATCAGTACTTC. V gene TRBV13 combines with J gene TRBJ2-7; D is uncertain. The CDR3 consists of 15 residues. Germline CDR1 reads PRHDT; CDR2 reads FYEKMQ (reference sequence). V dropped 5 bases and J dropped 10 bases, with 24 bases sitting between them.

This chain uses TRBV2 with TRBJ2-7; 11 bases are a match to TRBD1. The junction had 8 bases not matched to a gene; V was cut back by 4 bases and J by 0 bases. From germline, CDR1 is SNHLY and CDR2 FYNNEI. The CDR3 covers 17 residues. The CDR3 loop is CASSGPWTGGASYEQYF. The CDR3 coding sequence is TGTGCCAGCAGTGGGCCGTGGACAGGGGGCGCCTCCTACGAGCAGTACTTC.

This chain connects TRBV25-1 to TRBJ2-3; 8 bases agree with TRBD2. The CDR3 sequence is 17 residues long. V lost 3 bases to trimming and J lost 5 bases; unmatched junction nucleotides: 13. Germline loops: CDR1 MGHDK, CDR2 SYGVNS. The CDR3 nucleotides are TGTGCCAGCAGTGATTTTGGTGCGAGCGGGAGTTTAGATACGCAGTATTTT. This codes for CASSDFGASGSLDTQYF.

CDR3: CSVATLWKGYTF. CDR3 in DNA: TGCAGCGTCGCCACCCTGTGGAAAGGCTACACCTTC. This chain connects TRBV29-1 to TRBJ1-2, with unresolved D. Germline loops: CDR1 SQVTM, CDR2 ANQGSEA. This CDR3 comprises 12 residues. V was cut by 6 bases and J by 8 bases, with 16 bases left in between. Based on the CDR3 plus reference TRBV29-1 and TRBJ1-2, the full variable domain is SAVISQKPSRDICQRGTSLTIQCQVDSQVTMMFWYRQQPGQSLTLIATANQGSEATYESGFVIDKFPISRPNLTFSTLTVSNMSPEDSSIYLCSVATLWKGYTFGSGTRLTVV.

This sequence joins TRBV28 and TRBJ1-3; D uncertain. V shed 11 bases and J shed 0 bases, with 14 bases lying between them. The CDR3 consists of 14 residues. Looked up from germline, CDR1 is MDHEN and CDR2 is SYDVKM. DNA for the CDR3: TGTGCCTCTCGACTTCATAGCTCTGGAAACACCATATATTTT. Translating it yields CASRLHSSGNTIYF.